Reported below is one T cell receptor (beta chain). Its antigen is unidentified. These data originate in a study of cytotoxic CD8 clonotypes in ibrutinib-treated CLL. Regarding the study as a whole: Few clonotypes were public, and these shrank or held steady under treatment.

Here immunoSEQ multiplex PCR was the method, and the copy in TCRdb shows in-frame clones only, minus some. This sample has approximately 190,000 clones, with 70% found just once. The CDR3 runs 14 residues. Trimming removed 5 bases at V and 0 bases at J, with 8 bases between. Germline loops: CDR1 SGHVS, CDR2 FQNEAQ. This chain links TRBV7-8 with TRBJ1-5; TRBD1 might be the D (5 bases). This material consisted of PBMCs, taken after 12 months of ibrutinib treatment. The receptor's source is a human donor with chronic lymphocytic leukemia. CDR3 protein: CASSGGYSNQPQHF. The CDR3, as DNA: TGTGCCAGCAGCGGGGGTTATAGCAATCAGCCCCAGCATTTT.